This T cell receptor (beta chain) was documented in a study of brain T cells in children with intractable seizures. Of note for this clone: Antigen specificity is unknown.

At least one anti-epileptic drug was given before surgery. The study, taken as a whole, reports: Pre- and post-surgery blood differed in depth, so pre-surgery absences may be undersampling.

The repertoire was sequenced with immunoSEQ multiplex PCR; TCRdb's copy has only in-frame clones and lacks some. Found here are about 80,000 clones, more than 75% of them singletons; the top ten hold around 24%. This TCR came from a girl aged 2-9 years with Rasmussen encephalitis and intractable seizures. The sequences come from peripheral blood, collected at surgery.

CDR3 DNA: TGTGCCAGCTCAAACGGACCGGATACGCAGTATTTT. It translates to CASSNGPDTQYF. The chain links TRBV6-5 to TRBJ2-3; D ambiguous. Germline V gene sequence: CDR1 MNHEY, CDR2 SVGAGI. The CDR3 extends over 12 amino acids. Trimming left V 8 bases short and J 6 bases short, with 12 bases between.